These 10 T cell receptor beta chains originate from one sample sequenced in a study of cytomegalovirus exposure and HLA in healthy donors. The PCR contained 60 Vbeta and 13 Jbeta primers. Sequencing used immunoSEQ multiplex PCR; TCRdb keeps in-frame clones, though not all of them. The data hold approximately 120,000 clones, with more than 60% observed a single time. Sequencing was done on a sample of PBMCs. These receptors were obtained from a man aged 25 to 45 in good health and CMV-seronegative.

The chain uses TRBV5-8 and TRBJ2-1, with 15 bases identical to TRBD2. CDR3 length equals 17 residues. Unmatched junction bases numbered 5, after V lost 6 bases and J lost 1 base. Germline CDR1 is SGHTS and CDR2 is YDEGEE. For the CDR3, the DNA is TGTGCCAGCACTGGACTAGCGGGGGGGCCGTCCTACAATGAGCAGTTCTTC. Protein sequence: CASTGLAGGPSYNEQFF.

The V call is TRBV4-1, the J call TRBJ1-5; 8 bases fit TRBD1. Germline CDR1 reads MGHRA; CDR2 reads YSYEKL. This CDR3 comprises 20 residues. V gave up 0 bases and J gave up 1 base; unmatched junction bases: 14. The CDR3 DNA reads as TGCGCCAGCAGCCAAGATTTCGGGGCAGGGGGCTTCGCGAGCAATCAGCCCCAGCATTTT. This codes for CASSQDFGAGGFASNQPQHF.

This chain connects TRBV19 to TRBJ2-1, with 12 bases fitting TRBD2. The CDR3 length is 12 residues. With 6 bases clipped from V and 13 bases from J, the junction kept 4 bases outside the gene matches. Germline lookup yields CDR1 LNHDA and CDR2 SQIVND (reference sequence). The CDR3 protein is CASRGLAGIQFF. The CDR3 bases are TGTGCCAGTAGAGGACTAGCGGGGATACAGTTCTTC. The whole variable domain, filled in from reference TRBV19 and TRBJ2-1, reads DGGITQSPKYLFRKEGQNVTLSCEQNLNHDAMYWYRQDPGQGLRLIYYSQIVNDFQKGDIAEGYSVSREKKESFPLTVTSAQKNPTAFYLCASRGLAGIQFFGPGTRLTVL.

This chain links TRBV6-5 with TRBJ1-2; the match to TRBD1 covers 7 bases. V was clipped by 2 bases and J by 8 bases; unmatched bases: 5. The CDR3 is 13 residues long. Germline V gene sequence: CDR1 MNHEY, CDR2 SVGAGI. DNA of the CDR3: TGTGCCAGCAGTTACACGAACAGGGGAGGCTACACCTTC. It codes for CASSYTNRGGYTF.

The rearrangement joins TRBV10-3 to TRBJ1-4, with 7 bases matching TRBD1. The CDR3 consists of 17 residues. The germline gives CDR1 ENHRY, CDR2 SYGVKD. V dropped 0 bases and J dropped 5; count of bases not matched to a gene: 9. The CDR3 DNA is TGTGCCATCAGTGAGTCGATCGGGACAGCCAAGAATGAAAAACTGTTTTTT. Protein: CAISESIGTAKNEKLFF.

The V and J genes are TRBV27 and TRBJ2-3; 8 positions match TRBD2. Germline CDR1 is MNHEY and CDR2 is SMNVEV (reference sequence). The length of the CDR3 is 15 residues. Trimming removed 8 bases from V and 0 bases from J; junction bases left unmatched: 7. In nucleotides, the CDR3 is TGTGCCAGCGGCGGGAGGCCGTCTAGCACAGATACGCAGTATTTT. Translating gives CASGGRPSSTDTQYF.

This clone was counted a single time. J is TRBJ1-4 and V is TRBV5-1, with D tentatively TRBD1 (6 bases). The V and J ends lost 0 bases and 8 bases respectively, with 14 bases between them. The germline gives CDR1 SGHRS, CDR2 YFSETQ. There are 15 residues in the CDR3. For the CDR3, the DNA is TGCGCCAGCAGCTTGGGGGCAGGGGCAGGCGAAAAACTGTTTTTT. Its protein product is CASSLGAGAGEKLFF. The full variable domain, in which reference TRBV5-1 and TRBJ1-4 provide the parts outside the CDR3, is KAGVTQTPRYLIKTRGQQVTLSCSPISGHRSVSWYQQTPGQGLQFLFEYFSETQRNKGNFPGRFSGRQFSNSRSEMNVSTLELGDSALYLCASSLGAGAGEKLFFGSGTQLSVL.

The gene calls are TRBV27 and TRBJ2-1; D uncertain. This CDR3 region has 12 residues. Trimming removed 8 bases from V and 5 bases from J, with 10 bases in between. CDR1 is MNHEY, CDR2 SMNVEV, per germline (reference sequence). Here the CDR3 reads CASGSPHNEQFF. The CDR3 DNA reads as TGTGCCAGCGGCTCTCCCCACAATGAGCAGTTCTTC.

The chain carries TRBV6-5 and TRBJ2-1, with 9 bases aligning to TRBD2. Germline trimming cut 8 bases from V and 3 bases from J; bases unmatched to any gene: 5. Germline V gene sequence: CDR1 MNHEY, CDR2 SVGAGI. This CDR3 spans 14 amino acids. The CDR3 coding sequence is TGTGCCAGCGCGGCTAGCGGGATCTACAATGAGCAGTTCTTC. Residues: CASAASGIYNEQFF.

The chain recombines TRBV18 with TRBJ1-5, with 8 bases matching TRBD1. CDR3 length: 12 amino acids. J was trimmed by 6 bases and V by 9 bases; bases with no gene match: 4. The germline V gene has CDR1 KGHSH and CDR2 LQKENI. CDR3 sequence (DNA): TGTGCCAGTTCAGACAGGGGTCAGCCCCAGCATTTT. It yields the protein CASSDRGQPQHF.